The subject of this entry is one T cell receptor beta chain. Germline values: CDR1 SGHTA, CDR2 FQGNSA. Trimming cost V 5 bases and J 4 bases, with 12 bases left between them. This CDR3 has 14 amino acids. This entry comes from a study of control samples from healthy donors and cancer patients. Method: immunoSEQ multiplex PCR; TCRdb's copy keeps in-frame clones and lacks some. The sample has about 100,000 clones; approximately 84% are singletons. The source of this sequence is a woman in her forties or fifties in good health. Material for sequencing was blood. V usage is TRBV7-2 and J usage is TRBJ1-5; TRBD1 might be the D (6 bases). CDR3 region: CASSKGHLNQPQHF. The CDR3 bases are TGTGCCAGCAGCAAGGGACACCTAAATCAGCCCCAGCATTTT.